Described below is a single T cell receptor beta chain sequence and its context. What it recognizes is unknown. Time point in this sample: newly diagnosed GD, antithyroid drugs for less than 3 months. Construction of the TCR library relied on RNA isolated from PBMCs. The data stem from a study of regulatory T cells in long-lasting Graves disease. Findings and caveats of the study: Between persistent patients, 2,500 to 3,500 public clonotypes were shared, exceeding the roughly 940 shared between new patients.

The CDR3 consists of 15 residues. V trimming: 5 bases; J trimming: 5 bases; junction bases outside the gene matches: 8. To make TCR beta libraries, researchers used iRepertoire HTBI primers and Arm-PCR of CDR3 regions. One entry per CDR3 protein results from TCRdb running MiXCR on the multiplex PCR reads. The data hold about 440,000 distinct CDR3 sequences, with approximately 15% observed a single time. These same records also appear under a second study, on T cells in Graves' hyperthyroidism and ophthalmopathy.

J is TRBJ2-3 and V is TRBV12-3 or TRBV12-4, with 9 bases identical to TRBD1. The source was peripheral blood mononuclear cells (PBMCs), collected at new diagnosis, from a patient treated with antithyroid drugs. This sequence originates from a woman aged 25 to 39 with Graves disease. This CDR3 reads CASSDDGTGKDTQYF. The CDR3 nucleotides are TGTGCCAGCAGTGACGATGGGACAGGGAAAGATACGCAGTATTTT.